The 32 T cell receptor beta chains below all came from one sample that was sequenced in a study of Ad26.COV2.S vaccination and SARS-CoV-2 variants (dated by TCRdb to the early 2020s). The sample's treatment or condition label is to be understood as: roughly 18 received Ad26.COV2.S at low or high dose, single or two shots; about 5 received placebo; per-sample allocation not given. Repertoires of vaccine and placebo recipients were sequenced from samples collected on day 63 after the first injection. To prepare the library, the immunoSEQ multiplex PCR assay was applied. Held by TCRdb, this immuneACCESS table contains in-frame sequences only and omits some clones. Under half of the omission traces to an unresolved V gene where checked; the cause of the rest is unknown. The sample table records about 350,000 clones; less than 90% of these occur just once. Approximately 11% of the sample goes to the ten largest clones.

The sequenced sample was peripheral blood, obtained in a trial of Ad26.COV2.S vaccine versus placebo. These receptors came from a person between 18 and 60 years old who received the Ad26.COV2.S COVID-19 vaccine or a placebo.

The V and J genes are TRBV4-3 and TRBJ2-3; 12 nucleotides line up with TRBD1. V lost 3 bases, J lost 4 bases, and 5 bases stayed unmatched. The CDR3 covers 16 residues. CDR1 is LGHNA, CDR2 YSLEER, per germline. CDR3 nucleotide sequence: TGCGCCAGCAGCCAGGGGACAGGGGGCTCTGCAGATACGCAGTATTTT. Translating it yields CASSQGTGGSADTQYF.

The chain carries TRBV27 and TRBJ2-1; 12 bases map to TRBD2. V was pared by 8 bases and J by 0 bases, with 5 bases of the junction left unmatched. The germline V gene encodes CDR1 MNHEY and CDR2 SMNVEV (reference sequence). This CDR3 is built from 16 residues. The CDR3 spells CASWMTSGGSYNEQFF. The CDR3 nucleotides read TGTGCCAGCTGGATGACTAGCGGGGGCTCCTACAATGAGCAGTTCTTC.

The chain links TRBV7-8 to TRBJ2-3; D is ambiguous. Germline lookup yields CDR1 SGHVS and CDR2 FQNEAQ. Deletions cut 2 bases from V and 0 bases from J, with 15 bases between. This CDR3 spans 17 amino acids. The CDR3 loop is CASSLKRLFASTDTQYF. CDR3 DNA: TGTGCCAGCAGCTTAAAAAGGCTCTTCGCTAGCACAGATACGCAGTATTTT. Together with reference TRBV7-8 and TRBJ2-3, the CDR3 gives the full variable domain: GAGVSQSPRYKVAKRGQDVALRCDPISGHVSLFWYQQALGQGPEFLTYFQNEAQLDKSGLPSDRFFAERPEGSVSTLKIQRTQQEDSAVYLCASSLKRLFASTDTQYFGPGTRLTVL.

V is TRBV2 and J is TRBJ1-5; D gene ambiguous. V lost 8 bases, J lost 3 bases, and 5 bases lay in between. The CDR3 is 11 residues long. Germline V gene sequence: CDR1 SNHLY, CDR2 FYNNEI. The CDR3 loop is CASGVNQPQHF. The CDR3 DNA reads as TGTGCCAGCGGTGTCAATCAGCCCCAGCATTTT.

V usage is TRBV14 and J usage is TRBJ1-4; 7 nucleotides agree with TRBD1. The germline CDR1 and CDR2 sequences are SGHDN and FVKESK. V lost 1 base, J lost 5 bases, and 7 bases stayed unmatched. This CDR3 is 16 amino acids long. The CDR3 protein is CASSQGEGQRNEKLFF. The CDR3 DNA is TGTGCCAGCAGCCAAGGAGAGGGACAGAGGAATGAAAAACTGTTTTTT.

This clone was observed a single time. The rearrangement joins TRBV9 to TRBJ1-2, with D maybe TRBD1 (5 bases). Trimming took off 0 bases at V and 4 bases at J, with 13 bases between the two ends. The CDR3 contains 15 residues. In germline, CDR1 is SGDLS, CDR2 YYNGEE. The DNA for the CDR3 is TGTGCCAGCAGCGTAGGCCGGGGGGACCTCTATGGCTACACCTTC. It codes for CASSVGRGDLYGYTF. Full variable domain (rest looked up from reference TRBV9 and TRBJ1-2): DSGVTQTPKHLITATGQRVTLRCSPRSGDLSVYWYQQSLDQGLQFLIQYYNGEERAKGNILERFSAQQFPDLHSELNLSSLELGDSALYFCASSVGRGDLYGYTFGSGTRLTVV.

The chain uses TRBV4-3 and TRBJ1-2; D remains unclear. Germline lookup yields CDR1 LGHNA and CDR2 YSLEER. Trimming removed 0 bases at V and 0 bases at J, with 14 bases between. The CDR3 has 17 amino acids. As DNA, the CDR3 is TGCGCCAGCAGCCAAGATATGGTCCTGGAGCCTAACTATGGCTACACCTTC. Protein: CASSQDMVLEPNYGYTF.

This clone was observed once. The chain links TRBV10-3 to TRBJ2-3, with 10 bases aligning to TRBD1. Germline trimming cut 10 bases from V and 5 bases from J; bases unmatched to any gene: 15. The V gene's germline CDR1 is ENHRY and CDR2 SYGVKD. This CDR3 is built from 16 residues. CDR3 sequence reads: CATTGGQGLEGDTQYF. The DNA of the CDR3 is TGTGCCACGACGGGGGGACAGGGGTTGGAGGGAGATACGCAGTATTTT.

J is TRBJ2-1 and V is TRBV9; 8 bases match TRBD2. The junction had 9 bases not matched to a gene; V was cut back by 3 bases and J by 7 bases. CDR1 is SGDLS and CDR2 is YYNGEE in the germline V gene. This CDR3 has 15 amino acids. The CDR3 spells CASSDSGLARNEQFF. The CDR3 bases are TGTGCCAGCAGCGACAGCGGACTAGCTCGGAATGAGCAGTTCTTC.

The V gene is TRBV28, the J gene TRBJ1-4, with D perhaps matching TRBD1 (5 bases). There are 15 residues in the CDR3. Trimming pared 5 bases from V and 8 bases from J, leaving 18 bases between. Germline lookup yields CDR1 MDHEN and CDR2 SYDVKM. The CDR3 loop reads CASSQGLGRGEKLFF. The CDR3 DNA reads as TGTGCCAGCAGTCAAGGTCTGGGGAGGGGCGAAAAACTGTTTTTT.

Comment on this clone: The sample contains more than one DNA sequence encoding this CDR3. The chain recombines TRBV3-1 (or the pseudogene TRBV3-2) with TRBJ2-3; D remains ambiguous. In germline, CDR1 is LGHDT, CDR2 YNNKEL (reference sequence). This CDR3 has 13 amino acids. Trimming removed 1 base at V and 4 bases at J, with 6 bases between. The CDR3, as DNA: TGTGCCAGCAGCCAAGGCCGGGCAGATACGCAGTATTTT. It codes for CASSQGRADTQYF.

The V call is TRBV6-5, the J call TRBJ1-1; D uncertain. CDR3 size: 13 residues. The V end was cut by 8 bases, the J end by 1 base, with 11 bases between. Per the germline V gene, CDR1 is MNHEY and CDR2 is SVGAGI. The CDR3 region has the DNA TGTGCCAGCGTATACAGAGGGAACACTGAAGCTTTCTTT. Translating gives CASVYRGNTEAFF.

The chain uses TRBV4-3 and TRBJ2-7; TRBD2 matches at 8 bases. This CDR3 region has 15 residues. The V segment lost 1 base and the J segment 6 bases; nucleotides outside the gene matches: 8. Germline V gives CDR1 LGHNA, CDR2 YSLEER. CDR3 loop: CASSQVGAGVGEQYF. CDR3 sequence (DNA): TGCGCCAGCAGCCAAGTCGGAGCGGGAGTTGGCGAGCAGTACTTC.

The rearrangement links TRBV29-1 to TRBJ1-1; possible D gene TRBD1, 6 bases. CDR1 is SQVTM and CDR2 is ANQGSEA in the germline V gene. The ends were cut back, 0 bases at V and 2 bases at J, with 19 bases in the middle. CDR3 length: 17 residues. The DNA for the CDR3 is TGCAGCGTTGAAGATGATTGGGGGGCACGCCTAAACACTGAAGCTTTCTTT. Amino acid sequence: CSVEDDWGARLNTEAFF.

This clone was seen only a few times. The V and J genes are TRBV2 and TRBJ1-5; a possible D gene is TRBD1 (5 bases). The CDR3 spans 14 residues. Germline CDR1 SNHLY, CDR2 FYNNEI. V dropped 8 bases and J dropped 6 bases, with 17 bases sitting between them. This CDR3 reads CASQAGGGGQPQHF. The CDR3 bases are TGTGCCAGCCAAGCGGGGGGTGGTGGTCAGCCCCAGCATTTT.

This chain uses TRBV5-5 with TRBJ1-4, with D tentatively TRBD1 (6 bases). V was shortened by 0 bases and J by 4 bases, with 13 bases between the two germline ends. CDR3 size: 16 residues. CDR1 SGHKS and CDR2 YYEKEE come from the germline V gene (reference sequence). The chain's CDR3 is CASSLGSGQYNEKLFF. The CDR3 coding sequence is TGTGCCAGCAGCTTGGGGTCAGGACAGTATAATGAAAAACTGTTTTTT. Full variable domain (missing parts from reference TRBV5-5 and TRBJ1-4): DAGVTQSPTHLIKTRGQQVTLRCSPISGHKSVSWYQQVLGQGPQFIFQYYEKEERGRGNFPDRFSARQFPNYSSELNVNALLLGDSALYLCASSLGSGQYNEKLFFGSGTQLSVL.

V gene TRBV12-5 combines with J gene TRBJ2-3; 12 bases fit TRBD2. The V segment lost 0 bases and the J segment 9 bases; nucleotides outside the gene matches: 7. CDR1 is LGHNT and CDR2 is FRNRAP in the germline V gene. This CDR3 spans 16 amino acids. The CDR3 spells CASGLVLAGGPGTQYF. The CDR3 DNA is TGTGCTAGTGGTTTGGTACTAGCGGGAGGACCTGGGACGCAGTATTTT.

The chain has TRBV3-1 (or the pseudogene TRBV3-2) and TRBJ2-5; 7 positions match TRBD1. There are 15 residues in the CDR3. The junction had 6 bases not matched to a gene; V was cut back by 3 bases and J by 2 bases. Germline V gene lookup returns CDR1 LGHDT and CDR2 YNNKEL (reference sequence). The DNA for the CDR3 is TGTGCCAGCAGCCAGGGTCTGGGACAGCAAGAGACCCAGTACTTC. Its translation is CASSQGLGQQETQYF.

This chain uses TRBV19 with TRBJ1-1, with D possibly TRBD1 on 6 matching bases. Trimming removed 5 bases from V and 1 base from J, with 11 bases in between. Germline V gives CDR1 LNHDA, CDR2 SQIVND (reference sequence). The CDR3 spans 14 residues. In nucleotides, the CDR3 is TGTGCCAGTAGTGGGGGGGGGCCGAACACTGAAGCTTTCTTT. It translates to CASSGGGPNTEAFF.

The rearrangement uses TRBV5-4 and TRBJ1-2; D is undetermined. The CDR3 contains 15 residues. V was cut by 4 bases and J by 4 bases, with 17 bases left in between. CDR1 SGHNT and CDR2 YYREEE come from the germline V gene (reference sequence). CDR3 nucleotide sequence: TGTGCCAGCAGCGGCGCCTACCGGGAATTCTATGGCTACACCTTC. This codes for CASSGAYREFYGYTF.

The chain carries TRBV4-2 and TRBJ1-1, with 9 bases matching TRBD1. The ends lost 4 bases at V and 3 bases at J; junction bases unmatched: 9. The CDR3 has 16 residues. Per the germline V gene, CDR1 is LGHNA and CDR2 is YNFKEQ. CDR3 sequence: CASSPRGQGRDTEAFF. CDR3 bases: TGTGCCAGCAGCCCCCGGGGACAGGGAAGGGACACTGAAGCTTTCTTT.

The chain employs TRBV5-1 and TRBJ1-3, with D unresolved. V was pared by 1 base and J by 0 bases, with 14 bases between. CDR1 is SGHRS and CDR2 is YFSETQ in the germline V gene. The length of the CDR3 is 17 residues. The CDR3 DNA reads as TGCGCCAGCAGCTTGAGGCGGGCCGATAGCTCTGGAAACACCATATATTTT. This translates into CASSLRRADSSGNTIYF.

The CDR3 nucleotides read TGTGCCAGCAGCGTGTTGGGTTCAGAGACCCAGTACTTC. Its protein product is CASSVLGSETQYF. The chain carries TRBV9 and TRBJ2-5; D is unclear. The CDR3 is 13 residues long. The ends were cut back, 2 bases at V and 4 bases at J, with 9 bases in the middle. The germline gives CDR1 SGDLS, CDR2 YYNGEE.

This clone has just a few counts. V and J are TRBV7-9 and TRBJ1-1; 7 bases are a match to TRBD1. CDR1 and CDR2 (germline): SEHNR, FQNEAQ (reference sequence). V was clipped by 3 bases and J by 5 bases; unmatched bases: 6. CDR3 size: 14 residues. In nucleotides, the CDR3 is TGTGCCAGCAGCTTCGGACAGGCTGCTACTGAAGCTTTCTTT. Its protein is CASSFGQAATEAFF.

This clone turned up a few times. V gene TRBV2 combines with J gene TRBJ2-7; 9 bases line up with TRBD1. Germline V lookup: CDR1 SNHLY, CDR2 FYNNEI. V was pared by 8 bases and J by 7 bases, with 9 bases of the junction left unmatched. The length of the CDR3 is 13 residues. The CDR3 reads CASGRDRAWEQYF. DNA for the CDR3: TGTGCCAGCGGCCGGGACAGGGCGTGGGAGCAGTACTTC.

There are a few counts of this clone. The J gene is TRBJ2-7, the V gene TRBV7-2; D possibly corresponds to TRBD1 (6 bases). The CDR3 has 15 residues. Per the germline V gene, CDR1 is SGHTA and CDR2 is FQGNSA. V dropped 5 bases and J dropped 5 bases, with 19 bases sitting between them. The DNA for the CDR3 is TGTGCCAGCAGCATACCAGGGGCCGACGGCCACGAGCAGTACTTC. This gives the protein CASSIPGADGHEQYF.

This clone showed up just once. The same CDR3 also results from other DNA sequences found in this sample. The chain has TRBV12-3 or TRBV12-4 and TRBJ1-2; possible D gene TRBD1, 5 bases. V lost 2 bases and J lost 5, with 6 bases in between. CDR3 length: 12 residues. CDR3 coding DNA: TGTGCCAGCAGTTTAAGGGGTTATGGCTACACCTTC. This codes for CASSLRGYGYTF.

The chain is built from TRBV7-9 and TRBJ2-3, with a weak D call TRBD1 (5 bases). Germline CDR1 is SEHNR and CDR2 is FQNEAQ (reference sequence). The CDR3 sequence is 16 residues long. The ends were cut back, 5 bases at V and 0 bases at J, with 15 bases in the middle. The DNA of the CDR3 is TGTGCCAGCAGCGCTGCAGGGTGGGGAAGCACAGATACGCAGTATTTT. It encodes CASSAAGWGSTDTQYF.

This clone was recorded at least ten times. The V and J genes are TRBV2 and TRBJ1-4, with 7 bases that match TRBD1. CDR1 SNHLY and CDR2 FYNNEI come from the germline V gene. V was pared by 6 bases and J by 3 bases, with 4 bases of the junction left unmatched. CDR3 length: 14 amino acids. CDR3 DNA: TGTGCCAGCAGCACAGGGGAGTCTAATGAAAAACTGTTTTTT. Amino acid sequence: CASSTGESNEKLFF.

The CDR3 loop is CASSSRGVESPLHF. The CDR3 coding sequence is TGTGCCAGCAGTTCCCGGGGAGTTGAGTCACCCCTCCACTTT. The V and J genes are TRBV27 and TRBJ1-6; D not resolved. The germline gives CDR1 MNHEY, CDR2 SMNVEV (reference sequence). The germline V and J ends were trimmed by 4 bases and 10 bases, with 14 bases remaining between them. This CDR3 region has 14 residues.

V gene TRBV5-1 combines with J gene TRBJ1-3; D uncertain. The CDR3 has 15 residues. Germline lookup yields CDR1 SGHRS and CDR2 YFSETQ. Trimming pared 0 bases from V and 1 base from J, leaving 8 bases between. The CDR3 loop is CASSLGGASGNTIYF. For the CDR3, the DNA is TGCGCCAGCAGCTTGGGAGGAGCTTCTGGAAACACCATATATTTT.

The chain combines TRBV28 with TRBJ1-2, with TRBD1 as a possible D gene (5 bases). Germline CDR1 reads MDHEN; CDR2 reads SYDVKM. This CDR3 has 15 amino acids. The V end was cut by 3 bases, the J end by 5 bases, with 16 bases between. Here the CDR3 reads CASSLGGERGYGYTF. CDR3 bases: TGTGCCAGCAGTTTGGGAGGGGAAAGAGGGTATGGCTACACCTTC.